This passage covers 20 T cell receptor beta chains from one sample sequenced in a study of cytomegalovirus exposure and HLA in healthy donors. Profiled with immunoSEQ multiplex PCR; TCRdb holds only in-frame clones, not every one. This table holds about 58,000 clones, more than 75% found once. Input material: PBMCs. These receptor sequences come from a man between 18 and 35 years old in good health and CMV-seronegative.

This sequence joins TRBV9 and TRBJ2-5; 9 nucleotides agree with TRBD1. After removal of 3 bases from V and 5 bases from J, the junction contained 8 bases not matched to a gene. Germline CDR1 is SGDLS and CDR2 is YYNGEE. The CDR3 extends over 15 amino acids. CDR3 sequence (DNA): TGTGCCAGCAGCGGATCCGGGACAGGGCGGGAGACCCAGTACTTC. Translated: CASSGSGTGRETQYF.

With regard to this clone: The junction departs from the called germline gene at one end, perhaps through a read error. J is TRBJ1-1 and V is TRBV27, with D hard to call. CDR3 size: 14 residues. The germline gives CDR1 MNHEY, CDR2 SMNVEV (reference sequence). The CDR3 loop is CASSLGQVNAEAFF. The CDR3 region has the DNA TGTGCCAGCAGTTTAGGCCAGGTGAACGCTGAAGCTTTCTTT.

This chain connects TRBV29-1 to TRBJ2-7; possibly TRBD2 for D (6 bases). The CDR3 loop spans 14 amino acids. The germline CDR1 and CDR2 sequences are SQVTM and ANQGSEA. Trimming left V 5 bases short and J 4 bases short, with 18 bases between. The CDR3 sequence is CSVILSGIGYEQYF. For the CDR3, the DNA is TGCAGCGTTATACTTAGCGGAATTGGGTACGAGCAGTACTTC.

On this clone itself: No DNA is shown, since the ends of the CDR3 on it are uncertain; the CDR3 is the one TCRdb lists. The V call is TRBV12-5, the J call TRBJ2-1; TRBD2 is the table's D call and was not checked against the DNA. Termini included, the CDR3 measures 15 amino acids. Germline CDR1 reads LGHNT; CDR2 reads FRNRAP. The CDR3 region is CASGLGTGVVNEQFF.

The CDR3 DNA follows: TGTGCCAGCAGCTTAGCGACAGGGGGCTTCTCCTACGAGCAGTACTTC. Its translation is CASSLATGGFSYEQYF. V usage is TRBV7-9 and J usage is TRBJ2-7; TRBD1 agrees at 10 bases. CDR3 size: 16 residues. With V trimmed by 0 bases and J by 0 bases, 2 bases remained unmatched. Germline loops: CDR1 SEHNR, CDR2 FQNEAQ (reference sequence).

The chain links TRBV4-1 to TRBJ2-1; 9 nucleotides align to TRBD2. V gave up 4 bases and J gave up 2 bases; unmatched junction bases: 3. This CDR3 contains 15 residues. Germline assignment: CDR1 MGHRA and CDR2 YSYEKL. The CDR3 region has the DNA TGCGCCAGCAGCCGTGGACTAGCGACCTACAATGAGCAGTTCTTC. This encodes CASSRGLATYNEQFF.

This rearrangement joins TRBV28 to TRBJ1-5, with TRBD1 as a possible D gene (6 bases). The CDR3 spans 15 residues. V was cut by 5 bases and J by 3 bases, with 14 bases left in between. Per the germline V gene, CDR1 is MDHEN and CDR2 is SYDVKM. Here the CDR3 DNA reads TGTGCCAGCAGTGCCATTGGGGGGGCCAATCAGCCCCAGCATTTT. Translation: CASSAIGGANQPQHF. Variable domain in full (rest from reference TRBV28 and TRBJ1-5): DVKVTQSSRYLVKRTGEKVFLECVQDMDHENMFWYRQDPGLGLRLIYFSYDVKMKEKGDIPEGYSVSREKKERFSLILESASTNQTSMYLCASSAIGGANQPQHFGDGTRLSIL.

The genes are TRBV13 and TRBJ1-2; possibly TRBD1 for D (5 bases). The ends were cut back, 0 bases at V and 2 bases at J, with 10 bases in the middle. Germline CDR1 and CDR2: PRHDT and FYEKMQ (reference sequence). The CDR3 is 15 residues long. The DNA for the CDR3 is TGTGCCAGCAGCTTAGGCCAGGGAGGGAACTATGGCTACACCTTC. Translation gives CASSLGQGGNYGYTF.

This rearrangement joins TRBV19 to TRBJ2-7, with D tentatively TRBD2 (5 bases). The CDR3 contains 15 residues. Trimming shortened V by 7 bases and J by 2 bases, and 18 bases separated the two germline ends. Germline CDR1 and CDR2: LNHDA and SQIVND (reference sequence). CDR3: CASTPGSSGTYEQYF. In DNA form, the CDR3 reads TGTGCCAGTACCCCAGGTAGCAGCGGCACCTACGAGCAGTACTTC.

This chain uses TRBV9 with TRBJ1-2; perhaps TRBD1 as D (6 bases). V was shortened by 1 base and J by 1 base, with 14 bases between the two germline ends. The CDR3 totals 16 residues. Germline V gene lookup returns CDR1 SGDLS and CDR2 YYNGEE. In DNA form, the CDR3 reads TGTGCCAGCAGCGTAAACAGCCGGGACATTAACTATGGCTACACCTTC. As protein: CASSVNSRDINYGYTF.

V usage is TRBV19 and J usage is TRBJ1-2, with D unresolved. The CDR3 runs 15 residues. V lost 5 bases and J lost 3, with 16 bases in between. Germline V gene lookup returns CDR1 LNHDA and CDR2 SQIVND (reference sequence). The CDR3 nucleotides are TGTGCCAGTAGTCCTCAGGCCCAGCCGCACTATGGCTACACCTTC. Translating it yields CASSPQAQPHYGYTF.

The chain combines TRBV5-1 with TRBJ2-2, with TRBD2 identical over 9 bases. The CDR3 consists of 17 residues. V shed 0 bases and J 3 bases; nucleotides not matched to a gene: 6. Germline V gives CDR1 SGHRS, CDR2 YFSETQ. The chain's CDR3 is CASSLAEAGGDTGELFF. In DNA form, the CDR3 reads TGCGCCAGCAGCTTGGCGGAAGCGGGAGGAGACACCGGGGAGCTGTTTTTT.

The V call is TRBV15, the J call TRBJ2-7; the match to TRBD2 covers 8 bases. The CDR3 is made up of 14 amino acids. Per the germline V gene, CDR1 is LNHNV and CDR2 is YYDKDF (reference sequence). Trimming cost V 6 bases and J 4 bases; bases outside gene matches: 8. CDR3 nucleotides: TGTGCCACCAGTAACAGCGGGAGTAGGTACGAGCAGTACTTC. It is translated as CATSNSGSRYEQYF.

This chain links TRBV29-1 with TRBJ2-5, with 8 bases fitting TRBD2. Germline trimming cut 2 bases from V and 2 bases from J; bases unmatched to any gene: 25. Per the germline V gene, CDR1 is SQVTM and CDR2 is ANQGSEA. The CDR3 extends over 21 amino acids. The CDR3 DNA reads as TGCAGCGTTGAAAGTCGGGCAGCGCTCGGGGGGCGGGAGGTTTCACAAGAGACCCAGTACTTC. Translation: CSVESRAALGGREVSQETQYF.

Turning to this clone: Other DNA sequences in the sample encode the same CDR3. The CDR3 nucleotides are TGTGCCAGCAGCTCCACTAGCGGCTCCTACGAGCAGTACTTC. Residues: CASSSTSGSYEQYF. The chain carries TRBV5-4 and TRBJ2-7; 8 bases align to TRBD2. This CDR3 region has 14 residues. V trimming: 3 bases; J trimming: 0 bases; junction bases outside the gene matches: 2. Germline CDR1 is SGHNT and CDR2 is YYREEE (reference sequence).

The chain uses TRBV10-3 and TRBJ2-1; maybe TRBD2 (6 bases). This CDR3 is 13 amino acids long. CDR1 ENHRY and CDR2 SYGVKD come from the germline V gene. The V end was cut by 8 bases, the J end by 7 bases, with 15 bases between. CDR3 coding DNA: TGTGCCATCCGGGGACTTGACTTAAATGAGCAGTTCTTC. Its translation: CAIRGLDLNEQFF.

The CDR3 here is CASSLGTETYEQYF. The DNA of the CDR3 is TGTGCCAGCAGCTTAGGGACGGAGACCTACGAGCAGTACTTC. This chain connects TRBV13 to TRBJ2-7; unclear D gene. The V gene's germline CDR1 is PRHDT and CDR2 FYEKMQ (reference sequence). CDR3 size: 14 residues. V dropped 0 bases and J dropped 2 bases, with 8 bases sitting between them.

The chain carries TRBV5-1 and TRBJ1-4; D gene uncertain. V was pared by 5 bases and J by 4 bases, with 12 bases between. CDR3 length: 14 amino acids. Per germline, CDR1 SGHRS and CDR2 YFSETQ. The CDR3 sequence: CASSLGGLNEKLFF. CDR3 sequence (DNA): TGCGCCAGCAGTTTAGGAGGGCTTAATGAAAAACTGTTTTTT.

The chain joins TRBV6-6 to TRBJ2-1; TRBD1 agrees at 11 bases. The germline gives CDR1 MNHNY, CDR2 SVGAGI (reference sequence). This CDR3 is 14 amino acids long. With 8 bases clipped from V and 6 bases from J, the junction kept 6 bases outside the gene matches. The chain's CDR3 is CASVRDRGFNEQFF. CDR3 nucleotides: TGTGCCAGCGTTAGGGACAGGGGGTTCAATGAGCAGTTCTTC.

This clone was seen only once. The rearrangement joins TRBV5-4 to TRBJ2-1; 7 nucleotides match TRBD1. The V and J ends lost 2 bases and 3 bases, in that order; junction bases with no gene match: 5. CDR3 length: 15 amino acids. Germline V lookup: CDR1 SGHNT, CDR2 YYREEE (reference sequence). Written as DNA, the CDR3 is TGTGCCAGCAGCTTACCTGGGACAGTCTACAATGAGCAGTTCTTC. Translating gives CASSLPGTVYNEQFF.